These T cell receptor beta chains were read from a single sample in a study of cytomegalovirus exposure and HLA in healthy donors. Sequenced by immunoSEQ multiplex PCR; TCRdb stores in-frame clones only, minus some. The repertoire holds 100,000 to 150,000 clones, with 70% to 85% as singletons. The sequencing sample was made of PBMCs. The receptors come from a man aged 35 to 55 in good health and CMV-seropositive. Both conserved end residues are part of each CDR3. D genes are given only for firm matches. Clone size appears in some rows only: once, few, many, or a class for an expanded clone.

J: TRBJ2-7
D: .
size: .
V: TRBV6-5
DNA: TGTGCCAGCAGTTACACCAGGGGCTCCTACGAGCAGTACTTC
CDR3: CASSYTRGSYEQYF

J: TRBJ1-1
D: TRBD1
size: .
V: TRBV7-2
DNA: TGTGCCAGCAGCTTAGAAGGGGGCAGGATGAACACTGAAGCTTTCTTT
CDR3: CASSLEGGRMNTEAFF

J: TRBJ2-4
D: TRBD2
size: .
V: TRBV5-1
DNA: TGCGCCAGCAACTCCGGGACTAGCGAAAACATTCAGTACTTC
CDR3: CASNSGTSENIQYF

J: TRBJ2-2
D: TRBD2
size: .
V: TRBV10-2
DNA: TGCGCCAGCCAGGATAGCGGGATTTCAACCGGGGAGCTGTTTTTT
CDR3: CASQDSGISTGELFF

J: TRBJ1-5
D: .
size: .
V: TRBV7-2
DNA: TGTGCCAGCAGCTTAGGCAGGGGACCTCAGCCCCAGCATTTT
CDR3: CASSLGRGPQPQHF

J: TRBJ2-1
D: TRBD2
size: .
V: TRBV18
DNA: TGTGCCAGCTCATTGGGACTAGCGGGGAACAATGAGCAGTTCTTC
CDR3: CASSLGLAGNNEQFF

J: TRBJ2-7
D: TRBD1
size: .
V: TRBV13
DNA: TGTGCCAGCAGCTTAGGTGGACAGGGGGGCAGGTACGAGCAGTACTTC
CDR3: CASSLGGQGGRYEQYF

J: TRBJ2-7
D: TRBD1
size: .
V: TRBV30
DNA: TGTGCCTGGAGGGAGACAGGGGGCACCTACGAGCAGTACTTC
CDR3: CAWRETGGTYEQYF

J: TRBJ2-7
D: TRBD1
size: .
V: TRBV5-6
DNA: TGTGCCAGCAGCGGGACAGGGGCAAACTACGAGCAGTACTTC
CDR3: CASSGTGANYEQYF

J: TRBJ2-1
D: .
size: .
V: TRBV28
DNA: TGTGCCAGCAGTCCCAGGTCTGAGCAGTTCTTC
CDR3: CASSPRSEQFF

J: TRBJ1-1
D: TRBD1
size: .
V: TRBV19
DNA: TGTGCCAGTAGTAAGGGACAGATGAACACTGAAGCTTTCTTT
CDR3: CASSKGQMNTEAFF

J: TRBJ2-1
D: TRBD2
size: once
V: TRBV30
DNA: TGTGCCTGGAGTGTAGGGACTAGCGGGGGGTACGGTGAGCAGTTCTTC
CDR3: CAWSVGTSGGYGEQFF

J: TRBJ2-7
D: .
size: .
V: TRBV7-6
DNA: TGTGCCAGCAGCCCCGAATCCAGCTACGAGCAGTACTTC
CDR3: CASSPESSYEQYF

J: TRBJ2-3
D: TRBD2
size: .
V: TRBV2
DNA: TGTGCCAGCAGTGAAGTAGCGGGGTGGGATACGCAGTATTTT
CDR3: CASSEVAGWDTQYF

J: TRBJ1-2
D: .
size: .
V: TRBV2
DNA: TGTGCCAGCAAAGTTGGAGGGATGAGTAACTATGGCTACACCTTC
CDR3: CASKVGGMSNYGYTF

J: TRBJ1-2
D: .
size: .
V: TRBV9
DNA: TGTGCCAGCAGCGTAGGACGGGGGGACTATGGCTACACCTTC
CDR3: CASSVGRGDYGYTF

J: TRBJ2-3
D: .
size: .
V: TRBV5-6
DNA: TGTGCCAGCAGCTACTTGGATACGCAGTATTTT
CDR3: CASSYLDTQYF

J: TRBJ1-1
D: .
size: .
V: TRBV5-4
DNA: TGTGCCAGCAGCCCTTCAAAACGGTCCGAATTAACTGAAGCTTTCTTT
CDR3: CASSPSKRSELTEAFF

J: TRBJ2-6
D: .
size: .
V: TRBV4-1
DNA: TGCGCCAGCAGCCAACCCCGGACAGATACGACCGGGGCCAACGTCCTGACTTTC
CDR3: CASSQPRTDTTGANVLTF

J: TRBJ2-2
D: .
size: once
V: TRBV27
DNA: TGTGCCAGCAAGACAGTTACCGGGGAGCTGTTTTTT
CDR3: CASKTVTGELFF

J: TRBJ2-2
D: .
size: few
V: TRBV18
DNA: TGTGCCAGCTCACCCGCAGGCCGAACCGGGGAGCTGTTTTTT
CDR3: CASSPAGRTGELFF

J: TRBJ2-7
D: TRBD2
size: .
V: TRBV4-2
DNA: TGTGCCAGCAGCCAAGATCGCGGGAGTCTAACCTACGAGCAGTACTTC
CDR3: CASSQDRGSLTYEQYF

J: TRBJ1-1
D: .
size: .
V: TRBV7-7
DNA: TGTGCCAGCAGCCTACAGGAGAACACTGAAGCTTTCTTT
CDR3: CASSLQENTEAFF

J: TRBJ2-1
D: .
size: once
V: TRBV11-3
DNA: TGTGCCAGCAGCCCGGAGGGGGGGCCCAACAATGAGCAGTTCTTC
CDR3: CASSPEGGPNNEQFF

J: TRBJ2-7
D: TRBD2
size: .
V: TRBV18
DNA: TGTGCCAGCTCAATAAGCGGGATGGCCTACGAGCAGTACTTC
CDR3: CASSISGMAYEQYF

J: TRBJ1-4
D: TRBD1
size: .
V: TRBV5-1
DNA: TGCGCCAGCAGCGCGGACAGGGTTAATGAAAAACTGTTTTTT
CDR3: CASSADRVNEKLFF

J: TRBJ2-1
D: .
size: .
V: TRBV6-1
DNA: TGTGCCAGCAGTGAACGGGGGTCGGGCTATCGGGGCAATGAGCAGTTCTTC
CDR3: CASSERGSGYRGNEQFF

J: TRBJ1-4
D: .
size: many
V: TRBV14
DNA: TGTGCCAGCAGCCAAGTGGTTGAACAGTTTGCAACTAATGAAAAACTGTTTTTT
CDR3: CASSQVVEQFATNEKLFF

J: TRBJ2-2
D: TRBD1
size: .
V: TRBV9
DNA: TGTGCCAGCAGCGTGGTGGGACAGGGGTATACCGGGGAGCTGTTTTTT
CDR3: CASSVVGQGYTGELFF

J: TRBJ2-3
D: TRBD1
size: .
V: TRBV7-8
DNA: TGTGCCAGCAGCTTATGGGGCAGGGGGCGAGATACGCAGTATTTT
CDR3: CASSLWGRGRDTQYF

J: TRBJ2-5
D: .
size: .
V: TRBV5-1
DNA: TGCGCCAGCAGCTTGGGATCAGCGCAAGCCTCCCCGAAGAAGACCCAGTACTTC
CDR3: CASSLGSAQASPKKTQYF

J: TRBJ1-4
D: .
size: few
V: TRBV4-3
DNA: TGCGCCAGCAGCCAAGATTTAGGCCAGGGAGGTTTGGGTGAAAAACTGTTTTTT
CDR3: CASSQDLGQGGLGEKLFF

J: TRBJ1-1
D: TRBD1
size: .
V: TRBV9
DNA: TGTGCCAGCAGCGGGAGACAGGGCATATGGAACACTGAAGCTTTCTTT
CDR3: CASSGRQGIWNTEAFF

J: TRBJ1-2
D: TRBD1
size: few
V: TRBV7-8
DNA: TGTGCCAGCAGCTTATCCTTCACAGGGGGACTTACCTCGGGGGATAACTATGGCTACACCTTC
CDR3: CASSLSFTGGLTSGDNYGYTF

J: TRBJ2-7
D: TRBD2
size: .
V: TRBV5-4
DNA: TGTGCCAGCAGCTTGGCTAGCGGATCCTACGAGCAGTACTTC
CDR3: CASSLASGSYEQYF

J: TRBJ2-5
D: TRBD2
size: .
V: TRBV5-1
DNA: TGCGCCAGCAGCCCCCAGAGTAGCGGGGGGGTGGAGACCCAGTACTTC
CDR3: CASSPQSSGGVETQYF

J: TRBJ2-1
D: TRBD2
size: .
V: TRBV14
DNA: TGTGCCAGCAGCCAAGCGACTAGCGGGAGGACCGAGCAGTTCTTC
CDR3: CASSQATSGRTEQFF

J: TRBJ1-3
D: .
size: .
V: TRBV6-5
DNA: TGTGCCAGCAGTTACGGGAGACCGACGCCTGGAAACACCATATATTTT
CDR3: CASSYGRPTPGNTIYF

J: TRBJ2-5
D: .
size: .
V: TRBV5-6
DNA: TGTGCCAGCAGCTTAGAGTGGAGGGGGCTAACAGGGGAGACCCAGTACTTC
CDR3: CASSLEWRGLTGETQYF

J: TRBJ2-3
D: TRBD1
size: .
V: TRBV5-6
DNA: TGTGCCAGCAGCTCGGGACAGGGCCGCTACACAGATACGCAGTATTTT
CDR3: CASSSGQGRYTDTQYF

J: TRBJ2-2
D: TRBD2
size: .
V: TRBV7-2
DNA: TGTGCCAGCAGCTTCAGCGGGAGTCCCGGGGAGCTGTTTTTT
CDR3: CASSFSGSPGELFF

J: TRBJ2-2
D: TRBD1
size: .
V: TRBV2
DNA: TGTGCCAGCAGCGGACAGGGGTCAGTTAGCACCGGGGAGCTGTTTTTT
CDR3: CASSGQGSVSTGELFF

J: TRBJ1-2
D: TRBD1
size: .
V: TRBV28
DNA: TGTGCCAGCAGTACCGGGACAGGAGACTACACCTTC
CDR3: CASSTGTGDYTF

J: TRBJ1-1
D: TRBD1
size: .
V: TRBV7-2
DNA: TGTGCCAGCACCCCAGGGACAGCTAACACTGAAGCTTTCTTT
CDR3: CASTPGTANTEAFF

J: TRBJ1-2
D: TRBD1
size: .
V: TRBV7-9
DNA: TGTGCCAGCAGCGGTAGGACAGGGGGTGACTATGGCTACACCTTC
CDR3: CASSGRTGGDYGYTF

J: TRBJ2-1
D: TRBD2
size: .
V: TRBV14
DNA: TGTGCCAGCAGCCCGCGTGGTGTTAGCGGGAGTAGGCTCTACAATGAGCAGTTCTTC
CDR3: CASSPRGVSGSRLYNEQFF

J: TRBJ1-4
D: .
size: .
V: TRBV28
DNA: TGTGCCAGCAGTGACGTGACAGATTATAATGAAAAACTGTTTTTT
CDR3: CASSDVTDYNEKLFF

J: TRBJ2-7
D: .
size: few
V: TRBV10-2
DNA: TGCGCCAGCAGTGTTGGCAGTAACTACGAGCAGTACTTC
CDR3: CASSVGSNYEQYF

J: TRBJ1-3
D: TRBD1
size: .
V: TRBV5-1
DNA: TGCGCCAGCAGCTTGTTGGGGACAGGGGTTGATCCTACCGGAAACACCATATATTTT
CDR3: CASSLLGTGVDPTGNTIYF

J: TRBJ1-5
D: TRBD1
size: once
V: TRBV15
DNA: TGTGCCACCAGCGAAGATTACAGGGGGCTTGGCAATCAGCCCCAGCATTTT
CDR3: CATSEDYRGLGNQPQHF

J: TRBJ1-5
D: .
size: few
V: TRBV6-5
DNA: TGTGCCAGCGGGGGGAAAGCCAATCAGCCCCAGCATTTT
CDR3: CASGGKANQPQHF

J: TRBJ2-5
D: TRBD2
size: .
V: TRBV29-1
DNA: TGCAGCGTTGAAGGGCTTAGCGGGAGGGCAGGAGAGACCCAGTACTTC
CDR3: CSVEGLSGRAGETQYF

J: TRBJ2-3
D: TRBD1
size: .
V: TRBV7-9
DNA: TGTTCCAGCAGCCGATCGGGGACAGGGGGAGCAGATACGCAGTATTTT
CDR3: CSSSRSGTGGADTQYF